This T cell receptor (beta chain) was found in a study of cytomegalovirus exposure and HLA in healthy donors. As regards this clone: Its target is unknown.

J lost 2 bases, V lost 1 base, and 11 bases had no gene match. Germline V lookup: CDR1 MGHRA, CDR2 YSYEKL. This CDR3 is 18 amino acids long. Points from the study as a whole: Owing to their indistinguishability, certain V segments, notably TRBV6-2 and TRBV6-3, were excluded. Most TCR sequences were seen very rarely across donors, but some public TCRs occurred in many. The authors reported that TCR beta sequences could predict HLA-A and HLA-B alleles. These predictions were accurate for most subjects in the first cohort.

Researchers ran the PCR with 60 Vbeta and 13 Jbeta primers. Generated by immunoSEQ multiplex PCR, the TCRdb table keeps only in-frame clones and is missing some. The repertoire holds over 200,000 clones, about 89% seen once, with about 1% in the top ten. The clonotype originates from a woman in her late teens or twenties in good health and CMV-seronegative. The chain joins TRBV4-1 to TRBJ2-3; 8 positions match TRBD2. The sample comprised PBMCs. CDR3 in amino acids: CASSQVISGAEFTDTQYF. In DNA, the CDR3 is TGCGCCAGCAGCCAAGTAATTAGCGGGGCAGAATTCACAGATACGCAGTATTTT.